This T cell receptor beta chain was found in a study of T-cell reconstitution after alpha-beta-depleted transplantation in children. This clonotype has a handful of counts. Unique molecular identifiers were incorporated during preparation of the TCRbeta library. TCRdb reanalysed the PCR reads using MiXCR and keeps one entry per CDR3 protein. This sample has hundreds of thousands of distinct CDR3 sequences, with over 15% found just once. J lost 4 bases, V lost 1 base, and 5 bases had no gene match. The CDR3 has 15 residues. CDR1 and CDR2 from the germline V gene are SGHTA and FQGNSA. This receptor was identified in a human donor who donated a stem cell graft to a child with acute myeloid leukemia. Specimen: PBMCs from the stem cell graft donor, collected from the stem cell graft. The gene calls are TRBV7-2 and TRBJ2-5; 8 bases line up with TRBD2. The CDR3 loop reads CASSLVGGGIETQYF. CDR3 coding DNA: TGTGCCAGCAGCTTAGTGGGCGGGGGGATAGAGACCCAGTACTTC.